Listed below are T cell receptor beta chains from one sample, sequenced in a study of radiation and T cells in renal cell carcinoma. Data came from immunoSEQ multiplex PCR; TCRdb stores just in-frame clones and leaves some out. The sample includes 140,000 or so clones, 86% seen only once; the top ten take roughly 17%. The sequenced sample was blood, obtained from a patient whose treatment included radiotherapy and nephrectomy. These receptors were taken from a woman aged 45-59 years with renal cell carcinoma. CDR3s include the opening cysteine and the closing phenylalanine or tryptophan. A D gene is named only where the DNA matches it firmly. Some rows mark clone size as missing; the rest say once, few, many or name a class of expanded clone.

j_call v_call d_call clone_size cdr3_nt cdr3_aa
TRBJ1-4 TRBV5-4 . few TGTGCCAGCAGCTTGACAGGGATTAACGAAAAACTGTTTTTT CASSLTGINEKLFF
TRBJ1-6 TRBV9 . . TGTGCCAGCAGCGGCAGGGAGATGGGTTCACCCCTCCACTTT CASSGREMGSPLHF
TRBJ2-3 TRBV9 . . TGTGCCAGCAGCAAAGGGACTGGCGTTACAGATACGCAGTATTTT CASSKGTGVTDTQYF
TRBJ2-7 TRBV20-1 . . TGCAGTGCTTTGGGGCACGAGCAGTACTTC CSALGHEQYF
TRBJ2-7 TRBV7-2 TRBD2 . TGTGCCAGCGCGGGGGACGCCTACGAGCAGTACTTC CASAGDAYEQYF
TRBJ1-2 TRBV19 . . TGTGCCAGTAGTATAAGGGGCAGTAACTATGGCTACACCTTC CASSIRGSNYGYTF
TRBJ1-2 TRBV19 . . TGTGCCAGTAGTATCACTAACTATGGCTACACCTTC CASSITNYGYTF
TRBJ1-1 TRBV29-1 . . TGCAGCGTTCGAAGAAGGGACGGTAACACTGAAGCTTTCTTT CSVRRRDGNTEAFF
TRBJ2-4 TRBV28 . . TGTGCCAGCAGTAGAACCGGTGAAAACATTCAGTACTTC CASSRTGENIQYF
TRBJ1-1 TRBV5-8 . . TGTGCCAGCGACACTGAAGCTTTCTTT CASDTEAFF
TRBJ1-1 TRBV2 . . TGTGCCAGCAGCCAGGGCCTGAACACTGAAGCTTTCTTT CASSQGLNTEAFF
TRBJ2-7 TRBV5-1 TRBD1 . TGCGCCAGCAGCCCCCGGGACAGTAATACCTACGAGCAGTACTTC CASSPRDSNTYEQYF
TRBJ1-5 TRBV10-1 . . TGCGCCAGCAGTCCCGGTGGCTTCAATCAGCCCCAGCATTTT CASSPGGFNQPQHF
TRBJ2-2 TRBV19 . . TGTGCCAGTAGTATAGCTTCACTCACCGGGGAGCTGTTTTTT CASSIASLTGELFF
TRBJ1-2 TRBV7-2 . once TGTGCCAGCAGCTACCATCTCCGGGGGAAGGTTAACTATGGCTACACCTTC CASSYHLRGKVNYGYTF
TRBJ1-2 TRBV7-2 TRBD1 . TGTGCCAGCAGCTTAAACAGGGGTAACTATGGCTACACCTTC CASSLNRGNYGYTF
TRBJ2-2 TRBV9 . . TGTGCCAGCAGCGTAAGCGGACAGTTCAACACCGGGGAGCTGTTTTTT CASSVSGQFNTGELFF
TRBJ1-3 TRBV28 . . TGTGCCAGCAGTCCCGATGGATACTCTGGAAACACCATATATTTT CASSPDGYSGNTIYF
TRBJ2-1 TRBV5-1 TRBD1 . TGCGCCAGCAGCTCATCCGGGACAGGGGGCGATGAGCAGTTCTTC CASSSSGTGGDEQFF
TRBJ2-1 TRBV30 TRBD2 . TGTGCCTGGAGCGCCGCCCGACTAGCGGGGGGCCCCTACAATGAGCAGTTCTTC CAWSAARLAGGPYNEQFF
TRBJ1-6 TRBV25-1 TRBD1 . TGTGCCAGCAGTGTCCGGACAGGGGAGGGATCACCCCTCCACTTT CASSVRTGEGSPLHF
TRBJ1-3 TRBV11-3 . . TGTGCCAGCAGCGGAACTGGAAACACCATATATTTT CASSGTGNTIYF
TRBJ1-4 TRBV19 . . TGTGCCAGTACGCGGGATATAAGGCATGAAAAACTGTTTTTT CASTRDIRHEKLFF
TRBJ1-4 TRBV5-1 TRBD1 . TGCGCCAGCAGCTTGGAAGGGACAGGGAATGAAAAACTGTTTTTT CASSLEGTGNEKLFF
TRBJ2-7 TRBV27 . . TGTGCCAGCAGTTTATCTAGCGAGTACGAGCAGTACTTC CASSLSSEYEQYF
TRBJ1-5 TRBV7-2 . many TGTGCCAGCAGCTTGGCAGGGCAAAAGCCCCAGCATTTT CASSLAGQKPQHF
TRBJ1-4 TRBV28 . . TGTGCCAGCAGTCAATGGGAAAAACTGTTTTTT CASSQWEKLFF
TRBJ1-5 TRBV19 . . TGTGCCAGTAGTATGGGCAGAGTACAGCCCCAGCATTTT CASSMGRVQPQHF
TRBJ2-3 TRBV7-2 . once TGTGCCAGCAGCTTAGCTGGGCGCACAGATACGCAGTATTTT CASSLAGRTDTQYF
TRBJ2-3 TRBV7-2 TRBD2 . TGTGCCAGCAGCTTAGGCGGGGGTGAGGATACGCAGTATTTT CASSLGGGEDTQYF
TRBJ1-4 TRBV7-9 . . TGTGCCAGCAGCTTGGAGGGGTCCTTAAATGAAAAACTGTTTTTT CASSLEGSLNEKLFF
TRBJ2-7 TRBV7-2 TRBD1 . TGTGCCAGCAGCCGGGACAGCCCCTACGAGCAGTACTTC CASSRDSPYEQYF
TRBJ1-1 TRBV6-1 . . TGTGCCAGCAGTGAAGTACAGCTTCAAGCTTTCTTT CASSEVQLQAFF